The 19 T cell receptor beta chains below were found in one sample sequenced in a study of blood T cell repertoires in COVID-19. Profiled with immunoSEQ multiplex PCR; TCRdb holds only in-frame clones, not every one. In the table there are fewer than 130,000 clones, around 90% of which are singletons. Sequenced material: peripheral blood. These receptors were obtained from a human donor in a cohort sampled during active COVID-19.

The chain uses TRBV29-1 and TRBJ2-2, with 14 bases lining up with TRBD2. Germline assignment: CDR1 SQVTM and CDR2 ANQGSEA. The V and J ends lost 4 bases and 5 bases, in that order; junction bases with no gene match: 3. This CDR3 spans 15 amino acids. The CDR3: CSVGGLAGGTGELFF. Written as DNA, the CDR3 is TGCAGCGTTGGTGGACTAGCGGGAGGTACCGGGGAGCTGTTTTTT.

The chain has TRBV27 and TRBJ1-2, with D perhaps matching TRBD1 (5 bases). Between the trimmed V and J ends, which lost 3 bases and 3 bases, there was a span of 11 bases. Per the germline V gene, CDR1 is MNHEY and CDR2 is SMNVEV (reference sequence). This CDR3 contains 14 residues. CDR3 amino acids: CASSLYQGDYGYTF. CDR3 DNA sequence: TGTGCCAGCAGTTTGTATCAGGGCGACTATGGCTACACCTTC.

The chain is built from TRBV6-2 or TRBV6-3 and TRBJ2-7, with D possibly being TRBD2 (6 bases). CDR1 and CDR2 from the germline V gene are MNHEY and SVGEGT. The CDR3 is made up of 13 amino acids. V was pared by 2 bases and J by 4 bases, with 9 bases between. The CDR3 region is CASSYQRGYEQYF. For the CDR3, the DNA is TGTGCCAGCAGTTACCAACGGGGGTACGAGCAGTACTTC.

This rearrangement joins TRBV9 to TRBJ1-4; a weak D match, TRBD1 (5 bases). Germline V gene lookup returns CDR1 SGDLS and CDR2 YYNGEE. Trimming removed 5 bases from V and 7 bases from J, with 18 bases in between. This CDR3 is 15 amino acids long. The CDR3 sequence: CASSGGGHNREKLFF. The CDR3 DNA is TGTGCCAGCAGTGGGGGAGGGCACAACCGTGAAAAACTGTTTTTT.

This chain links TRBV28 with TRBJ2-1; D is possibly TRBD2 (5 bases). Trimming pared 5 bases from V and 1 base from J, leaving 12 bases between. The length of the CDR3 is 15 residues. Germline assignment: CDR1 MDHEN and CDR2 SYDVKM. The CDR3 nucleotides are TGTGCCAGCAGTCCTCCACGCGGGTCCTACAATGAGCAGTTCTTC. As protein: CASSPPRGSYNEQFF.

This chain uses TRBV6-5 with TRBJ1-5, with a possible D match to TRBD1 (6 bases). The CDR3 contains 15 residues. Germline values: CDR1 MNHEY, CDR2 SVGAGI. V was clipped by 6 bases and J by 2 bases, with 14 bases between them. CDR3: CASSENSGGNQPQHF. CDR3 in DNA: TGTGCCAGCAGCGAGAACTCAGGGGGCAATCAGCCCCAGCATTTT.

The CDR3 DNA reads TGTGCCAGCAGCCAACAGGGGGTTCGCGATACGCAGTATTTT. This gives the protein CASSQQGVRDTQYF. This chain joins TRBV7-2 and TRBJ2-3; 8 nucleotides align to TRBD1. Germline loops: CDR1 SGHTA, CDR2 FQGNSA. The CDR3 sequence is 14 residues long. J lost 6 bases, V lost 5 bases, and 7 bases had no gene match. Variable domain in full (rest from reference TRBV7-2 and TRBJ2-3): GAGVSQSPSNKVTEKGKDVELRCDPISGHTALYWYRQSLGQGLEFLIYFQGNSAPDKSGLPSDRFSAERTGGSVSTLTIQRTQQEDSAVYLCASSQQGVRDTQYFGPGTRLTVL.

The rearrangement uses TRBV10-1 and TRBJ1-1, with 7 bases lining up with TRBD1. Looked up from germline, CDR1 is WNHNN and CDR2 is SYGVQD (reference sequence). The CDR3 contains 16 residues. V lost 8 bases, J lost 0 bases, and 12 bases stayed unmatched. The CDR3 is CASSPGQRTMNTEAFF. The CDR3 DNA reads TGCGCCAGCTCGCCGGGACAGAGAACGATGAACACTGAAGCTTTCTTT.

The chain joins TRBV11-2 to TRBJ2-1; the match to TRBD1 covers 8 bases. V lost 10 bases and J lost 7; bases outside the gene matches: 12. The V gene's germline CDR1 is SGHAT and CDR2 FQNNGV. The CDR3 runs to 14 residues. The CDR3 here is CATRGAGGPNEQFF. The CDR3 DNA is TGTGCCACGCGCGGGGCAGGGGGCCCAAATGAGCAGTTCTTC.

This chain connects TRBV7-3 to TRBJ2-1, with 7 nucleotides matching TRBD2. There are 16 residues in the CDR3. From germline, CDR1 is SGHTA and CDR2 FQGTGA. The trim removed 2 bases at V and 7 bases at J, leaving 11 bases unmatched. CDR3 loop: CASSLLGLDAPNEQFF. The CDR3 region has the DNA TGTGCCAGCAGCTTACTCGGACTAGACGCCCCAAATGAGCAGTTCTTC. Filled out from reference TRBV7-3 and TRBJ2-1, the complete variable domain reads GAGVSQTPSNKVTEKGKYVELRCDPISGHTALYWYRQSLGQGPEFLIYFQGTGAADDSGLPNDRFFAVRPEGSVSTLKIQRTERGDSAVYLCASSLLGLDAPNEQFFGPGTRLTVL.

CDR3 sequence: CASSPGGPPSNTQYF. CDR3 DNA: TGTGCCAGCAGCCCCGGCGGGCCCCCATCGAATACGCAGTATTTT. V is TRBV28 and J is TRBJ2-3; TRBD2 is a possible D gene (5 bases). The CDR3 sequence is 15 residues long. Germline CDR1 MDHEN, CDR2 SYDVKM. V was trimmed by 6 bases and J by 7 bases, leaving 20 bases between them.

J is TRBJ2-2 and V is TRBV5-1; 7 nucleotides line up with TRBD1. The CDR3 is 17 amino acids. Germline V gives CDR1 SGHRS, CDR2 YFSETQ. Unmatched junction bases numbered 14, after V lost 5 bases and J lost 4 bases. The CDR3 loop reads CASSITGVTRSTGELFF. In nucleotides, the CDR3 is TGCGCCAGCAGTATCACAGGGGTTACCAGGAGCACCGGGGAGCTGTTTTTT. Full variable domain (rest looked up from reference TRBV5-1 and TRBJ2-2): KAGVTQTPRYLIKTRGQQVTLSCSPISGHRSVSWYQQTPGQGLQFLFEYFSETQRNKGNFPGRFSGRQFSNSRSEMNVSTLELGDSALYLCASSITGVTRSTGELFFGEGSRLTVL.

The chain has TRBV10-3 and TRBJ2-3; D gene unclear. Germline CDR1 ENHRY, CDR2 SYGVKD. This CDR3 spans 13 amino acids. With 6 bases removed from V and 5 bases from J, the gap between germline ends came to 12 bases. DNA for the CDR3: TGTGCCATCAGCGACTCTCCGATAGATACGCAGTATTTT. The encoded protein is CAISDSPIDTQYF.

The genes are TRBV5-8 and TRBJ2-4, with 8 positions matching TRBD1. Germline trimming cut 4 bases from V and 0 bases from J; bases unmatched to any gene: 6. There are 16 residues in the CDR3. The germline gives CDR1 SGHTS, CDR2 YDEGEE. The CDR3 sequence: CASSLGTGLAKNIQYF. The CDR3, as DNA: TGTGCCAGCAGCCTAGGGACAGGACTAGCCAAAAACATTCAGTACTTC.

The chain combines TRBV3-1 (or the pseudogene TRBV3-2) with TRBJ2-1; D perhaps matches TRBD1 (5 bases). V was cut by 4 bases and J by 12 bases, with 13 bases left in between. The length of the CDR3 is 12 residues. Germline CDR1 reads LGHDT; CDR2 reads YNNKEL (reference sequence). CDR3 bases: TGTGCCAGCAGCCCCAGGGCCCGGTGGCAGTTCTTC. This translates into CASSPRARWQFF.

The rearrangement uses TRBV10-3 and TRBJ1-2; D is possibly TRBD1 (5 bases). The CDR3 consists of 13 residues. Trimming pared 3 bases from V and 4 bases from J, leaving 9 bases between. The germline V gene has CDR1 ENHRY and CDR2 SYGVKD. The CDR3 nucleotides are TGTGCCATCAGTGAAGGGGCAACCTATGGCTACACCTTC. Protein product: CAISEGATYGYTF.

The chain combines TRBV15 with TRBJ2-5; a possible D gene is TRBD2 (7 bases). Between the trimmed V and J ends, which lost 0 bases and 5 bases, there was a span of 19 bases. CDR1 LNHNV and CDR2 YYDKDF come from the germline V gene (reference sequence). This CDR3 is built from 17 residues. The CDR3, as DNA: TGTGCCACCAGCAGAGAGATAAGTCCGGGGGGCAGGGAGACCCAGTACTTC. Translation gives CATSREISPGGRETQYF.

J is TRBJ1-2 and V is TRBV29-1; D remains ambiguous. V shed 3 bases and J shed 5 bases, with 19 bases lying between them. CDR3 length: 15 amino acids. Germline lookup yields CDR1 SQVTM and CDR2 ANQGSEA. DNA of the CDR3: TGCAGCGTTGAGGACTCACGCTACTTGGGGTATGGCTACACCTTC. Its protein is CSVEDSRYLGYGYTF. The full variable domain, completed using reference TRBV29-1 and TRBJ1-2, is SAVISQKPSRDICQRGTSLTIQCQVDSQVTMMFWYRQQPGQSLTLIATANQGSEATYESGFVIDKFPISRPNLTFSTLTVSNMSPEDSSIYLCSVEDSRYLGYGYTFGSGTRLTVV.

The V gene is TRBV19, the J gene TRBJ2-7; 7 nucleotides agree with TRBD1. The V gene end was trimmed by 3 bases and the J gene end by 0 bases; junction bases not matched to a gene: 5. CDR1 and CDR2 (germline): LNHDA, SQIVND (reference sequence). This CDR3 region has 15 residues. The CDR3 sequence is CASSISTGSSYEQYF. The CDR3 region has the DNA TGTGCCAGTAGTATTTCGACAGGGAGCTCCTACGAGCAGTACTTC.